One sample yielded the 14 T cell receptor beta chains listed below, sequenced in a study of cytomegalovirus exposure and HLA in healthy donors. The study ran its PCR with 60 Vbeta and 13 Jbeta primers. The protocol was immunoSEQ multiplex PCR, while the TCRdb copy is restricted to in-frame clones and leaves out a portion. The sample has 37,000 or so clones; around 69% are singletons. Specimen: PBMCs. The receptors stem from a young man in good health and CMV-seronegative.

Regarding this clone: This CDR3 is also generated by other DNA sequences in the sample. The chain uses TRBV6-5 and TRBJ2-1; 10 bases line up with TRBD1. The V gene end was trimmed by 0 bases and the J gene end by 5 bases; junction bases not matched to a gene: 1. The V gene's germline CDR1 is MNHEY and CDR2 SVGAGI. There are 15 residues in the CDR3. CDR3 residues: CASSYSGQGNNEQFF. CDR3 nucleotide sequence: TGTGCCAGCAGTTACTCGGGACAGGGGAACAATGAGCAGTTCTTC.

The chain couples TRBV5-8 to TRBJ1-3; D unresolved. The V gene lost 0 bases and the J gene lost 0 bases, with 10 bases spanning the gap. The CDR3 spans 16 residues. Germline CDR1 and CDR2: SGHTS and YDEGEE. CDR3 bases: TGTGCCAGCAGCTTGGAGAGGGCCGGCTCTGGAAACACCATATATTTT. Translated, it gives CASSLERAGSGNTIYF.

This clone was counted only a few times. This sequence joins TRBV6-1 and TRBJ2-3, with TRBD1 matching over 11 bases. Germline V CDR1 and CDR2: MNHNS, SASEGT. V dropped 3 bases and J dropped 4; count of bases not matched to a gene: 0. The CDR3 extends over 14 amino acids. CDR3 in DNA: TGTGCCAGCAGTGAGGACAGGGGGCCAGATACGCAGTATTTT. This codes for CASSEDRGPDTQYF.

The V gene is TRBV2, the J gene TRBJ1-2; maybe TRBD1 (6 bases). The germline V gene has CDR1 SNHLY and CDR2 FYNNEI. Deletions cut 6 bases from V and 2 bases from J, with 19 bases between. The CDR3 runs to 16 residues. Here the CDR3 reads CASSDRGGRRNYGYTF. The CDR3 region has the DNA TGTGCCAGCAGCGACCGGGGGGGCCGGCGGAACTATGGCTACACCTTC.

Here the CDR3 reads CASSLTGSGYEQYF. Here the CDR3 DNA reads TGTGCCAGCAGTCTGACAGGGTCGGGCTACGAGCAGTACTTC. The chain joins TRBV27 to TRBJ2-7; 7 bases align to TRBD1. Trimming took 5 bases from V and 3 from J; bases not matched to a gene: 7. CDR3 length: 14 amino acids. Germline V CDR1 and CDR2: MNHEY, SMNVEV (reference sequence).

This clone was seen only a few times. The chain uses TRBV6-1 and TRBJ2-1, with 7 bases identical to TRBD2. Losses at the gene ends were 0 bases for V and 5 bases for J; bases not matched to a gene: 16. The CDR3 sequence is 19 residues long. Germline V gene data show CDR1 as MNHNS and CDR2 as SASEGT. The CDR3 loop is CASSEARTGGRGIHNEQFF. For the CDR3, the DNA is TGTGCCAGCAGTGAAGCGCGAACAGGCGGGAGAGGCATACACAATGAGCAGTTCTTC.

The chain carries TRBV18 and TRBJ2-2; D gene uncertain. Germline-derived CDR1 and CDR2 are KGHSH and LQKENI. Deletions cut 1 base from V and 4 bases from J, with 7 bases between. The CDR3 is made up of 14 amino acids. The CDR3 loop reads CASSPLFSTGELFF. CDR3 coding DNA: TGTGCCAGCTCACCACTTTTCTCCACCGGGGAGCTGTTTTTT.

The V call is TRBV19, the J call TRBJ1-3; D remains ambiguous. V lost 7 bases and J lost 0, with 13 bases in between. Germline V CDR1 and CDR2: LNHDA, SQIVND (reference sequence). This CDR3 region has 15 residues. CDR3 in DNA: TGTGCCAGTATTGAGCGAGGGCGCTCTGGAAACACCATATATTTT. It codes for CASIERGRSGNTIYF.

This chain links TRBV19 with TRBJ1-4; no definite D call. This CDR3 has 14 residues. The germline gives CDR1 LNHDA, CDR2 SQIVND (reference sequence). V lost 6 bases and J 5 bases, leaving 13 bases between the germline ends. CDR3 amino acids: CASRSESQNEKLFF. The CDR3 nucleotides are TGTGCCAGTAGAAGTGAGTCACAGAATGAAAAACTGTTTTTT.

The V gene is TRBV7-6, the J gene TRBJ2-5, with TRBD1 matching 8 bases. Germline values: CDR1 SGHVS, CDR2 FNYEAQ. Trimming at V came to 5 bases and at J to 0 bases, leaving 11 bases not matched to a gene. CDR3 length: 17 amino acids. The CDR3, as DNA: TGTGCCAGCAGCCCGCGGGACAGGCTACAGTACCAAGAGACCCAGTACTTC. This codes for CASSPRDRLQYQETQYF. Based on the CDR3 plus reference TRBV7-6 and TRBJ2-5, the full variable domain is GAGVSQSPRYKVTKRGQDVALRCDPISGHVSLYWYRQALGQGPEFLTYFNYEAQQDKSGLPNDRFSAERPEGSISTLTIQRTEQRDSAMYRCASSPRDRLQYQETQYFGPGTRLLVL.

There are a few counts of this clone. The chain is built from TRBV4-1 and TRBJ2-1; the match to TRBD1 covers 7 bases. The germline V gene encodes CDR1 MGHRA and CDR2 YSYEKL. The ends lost 1 base at V and 5 bases at J; junction bases unmatched: 5. This CDR3 spans 15 amino acids. For the CDR3, the DNA is TGCGCCAGCAGCCAAGCTTGGGACAGCAACAATGAGCAGTTCTTC. It yields the protein CASSQAWDSNNEQFF.

This clone has just a few counts. The chain uses TRBV6-5 and TRBJ1-2; 9 nucleotides align to TRBD1. The germline gives CDR1 MNHEY, CDR2 SVGAGI. The V and J ends lost 2 bases and 4 bases, in that order; junction bases with no gene match: 2. The CDR3 has 14 amino acids. CDR3 in amino acids: CASSYRGQGYGYTF. The CDR3 DNA follows: TGTGCCAGCAGTTACCGGGGACAGGGCTATGGCTACACCTTC.

CDR3 coding DNA: TGTGCCATCAGTGAGACAAGACTAGCGGGAGAGTCCTACGAGCAGTACTTC. Amino acids: CAISETRLAGESYEQYF. The V call is TRBV10-3, the J call TRBJ2-7, with 12 bases aligning to TRBD2. The CDR3 loop spans 17 amino acids. With 2 bases clipped from V and 1 base from J, the junction kept 6 bases outside the gene matches. Germline CDR1 ENHRY, CDR2 SYGVKD.

The V call is TRBV14, the J call TRBJ2-1; tentatively, D is TRBD2 (6 bases). This CDR3 has 16 residues. Germline CDR1 and CDR2: SGHDN and FVKESK. V lost 0 bases to trimming and J lost 0 bases, with 9 bases between them. The CDR3 protein is CASSQEEGSSYNEQFF. CDR3 DNA: TGTGCCAGCAGCCAAGAGGAGGGGAGCTCCTACAATGAGCAGTTCTTC.